The TCR beta chain under discussion was sequenced for a study of T-cell reconstitution after alpha-beta-depleted transplantation in children. Researchers prepared the TCRbeta library using unique molecular identifiers, the study reports. TCRdb re-called the PCR reads with MiXCR, one entry per CDR3 protein. The table shows 200,000 to 250,000 distinct CDR3 sequences, with 7.5% to 9.5% occurring only once. This clonotype was observed at least ten times. The antigen is not known. Notes on the study in general: There were reportedly several hundred expanded graft clones from which alpha-beta T cells came about two months after transplant. There were some patients whose high TCRbeta diversity at day 60 came from surviving recipient T cells and thymic progenitors.

With 5 bases clipped from V and 5 bases from J, the junction kept 6 bases outside the gene matches. This CDR3 spans 14 amino acids. Per the germline V gene, CDR1 is MDHEN and CDR2 is SYDVKM. The chain couples TRBV28 to TRBJ2-5; 9 nucleotides line up with TRBD1. The origin of this receptor is a male patient younger than 18 who had a stem cell transplant for acute lymphoblastic leukemia, so the T cells may come from the graft donor. The sequencing used PBMCs, mostly from graft donor cells, collected 180 days after TCRalphabeta/CD19-depleted stem cell transplant. The CDR3 loop is CASSPRQGVETQYF. DNA of the CDR3: TGTGCCAGCAGTCCAAGACAGGGGGTGGAGACCCAGTACTTC.